This section outlines one TCR beta chain sequence together with its context. Seattle researchers signed up patients amid active infection and tracked them longitudinally. The data belong to a study of blood T cell repertoires in COVID-19. Across the whole study: Whether acute or convalescent, the COVID-19 samples came from the United States, Italy and Spain. The cDNA or gDNA used as material had been derived from T cells, B-cell-depleted T cells, or PBMCs.

Original data processing: For nucleated cells, counts were estimated from reference gene primer amplification. Using immunoSEQ multiplex PCR, the repertoire was profiled, and TCRdb retains in-frame clones only, with some absent. From that table come the V and J calls and clone size; the DNA was used to work out D and trimming. The data contain more than 80,000 clones, over 60% of them singletons. The sequence was obtained from a man aged 80 or over with COVID-19, enrolled during active disease. Specimen: peripheral blood.

CDR3 in DNA: TGTGCCAGCAGTTCCCTGGGACAGGGGCGGCAGCCCCAGCATTTT. Translation: CASSSLGQGRQPQHF. V gene TRBV27 combines with J gene TRBJ1-5, with TRBD1 matching 10 bases. This CDR3 region has 15 residues. V lost 4 bases and J lost 7; bases outside the gene matches: 7. Germline values: CDR1 MNHEY, CDR2 SMNVEV (reference sequence).